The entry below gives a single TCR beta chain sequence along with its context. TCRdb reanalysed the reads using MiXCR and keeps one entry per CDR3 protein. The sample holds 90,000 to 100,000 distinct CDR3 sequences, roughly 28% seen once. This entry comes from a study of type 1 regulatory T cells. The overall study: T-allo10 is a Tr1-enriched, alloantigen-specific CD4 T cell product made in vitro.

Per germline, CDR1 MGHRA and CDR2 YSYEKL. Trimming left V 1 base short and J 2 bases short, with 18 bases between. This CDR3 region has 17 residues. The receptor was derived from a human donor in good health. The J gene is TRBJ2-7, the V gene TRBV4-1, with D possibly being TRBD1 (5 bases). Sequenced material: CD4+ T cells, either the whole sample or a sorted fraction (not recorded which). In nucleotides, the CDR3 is TGCGCCAGCAGCCAAGCGGGCCAGACAGCGCTCACCTACGAGCAGTACTTC. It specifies CASSQAGQTALTYEQYF.